Sequencing of this T cell receptor beta chain was carried out in a study of radiotherapy plus CTLA-4 blockade in lung cancer (dated by TCRdb to 2017 to 2018). For the wider study: Among the enrolled patients, 18% had an objective response, and about 30% reached disease control.

Study-wide findings and limitations: After treatment with radiotherapy and ipilimumab, TCR clones that originated in tumors expanded in peripheral blood. The strongest predictors of response, as reported, were early dynamic changes in blood T cell clones along with a rise in serum interferon-beta after radiation.

The library was obtained by the immunoSEQ multiplex PCR assay. Not all clones reach the TCRdb copy of this immuneACCESS table, which keeps in-frame sequences only. Checked studies attribute under half of the gap to unresolved V genes and leave the rest unexplained. The sample table holds roughly 66,000 clones, of which approximately 82% were seen once. In total, the top ten clones hold about 4.2% of the sample. In this study, focal radiation therapy paired with CTLA-4 blockade (ipilimumab) was tested in patients who had chemo-refractory metastatic non-small-cell lung cancer. Counted from cysteine to phenylalanine, this CDR3 has 16 amino acids. Only CDR3 DNA is held: 48 bases, read in frame from base 1. The germline V gene supplies CDR1 SGHDT and CDR2 YYEEEE. V was cut back by 5 bases and J by 4 bases, leaving a gap of 18 bases between them. Details on this clone: Its antigen is unknown. Base quality data are lacking; no much larger clone is found one base away.

This clonotype originated in a human donor with non-small cell lung cancer who had a partial response to radiotherapy plus ipilimumab. Sequenced material: peripheral blood, taken from a patient treated with radiotherapy plus ipilimumab. The sequence joins TRBV5-6 to TRBJ2-2, with a weak D call of TRBD1 (5 bases match). The CDR3 protein sequence reads: CASSLLLGRLTGELFF. The DNA sequence is TGTGCCAGCAGTCTGCTTTTGGGGCGGCTCACCGGGGAGCTGTTTTTT.